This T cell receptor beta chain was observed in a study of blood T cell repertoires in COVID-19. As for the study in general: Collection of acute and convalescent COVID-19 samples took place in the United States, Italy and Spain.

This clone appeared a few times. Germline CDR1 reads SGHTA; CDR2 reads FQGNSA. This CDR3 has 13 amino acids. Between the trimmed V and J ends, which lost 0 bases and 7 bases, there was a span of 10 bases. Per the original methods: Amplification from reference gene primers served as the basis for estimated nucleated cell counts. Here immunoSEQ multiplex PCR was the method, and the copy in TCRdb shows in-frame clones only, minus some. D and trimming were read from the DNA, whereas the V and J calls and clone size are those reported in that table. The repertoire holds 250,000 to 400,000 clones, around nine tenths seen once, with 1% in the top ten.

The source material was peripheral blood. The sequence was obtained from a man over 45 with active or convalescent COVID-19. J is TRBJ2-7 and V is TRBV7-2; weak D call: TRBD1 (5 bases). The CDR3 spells CASSLAGLAEQYF. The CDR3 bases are TGTGCCAGCAGCTTAGCGGGGCTGGCTGAGCAGTACTTC.